One sample yielded the 29 T cell receptor beta chains listed below, sequenced in a study of blood T cell repertoires in COVID-19. This table comes from immunoSEQ multiplex PCR, and its TCRdb copy is limited to in-frame clones, with some not included. The repertoire holds some 500,000 clones, with approximately 87% as singletons. The specimen sequenced was PBMCs or T cells enriched from blood (not recorded which). The receptors here all came from a woman in her 40s who had recovered from COVID-19.

The chain joins TRBV19 to TRBJ1-2; D remains ambiguous. CDR3 length equals 13 residues. V was pared by 1 base and J by 3 bases, with 6 bases between. Germline CDR1 reads LNHDA; CDR2 reads SQIVND (reference sequence). The CDR3 region is CASSIVQDYGYTF. The CDR3 region has the DNA TGTGCCAGTAGTATAGTTCAGGACTATGGCTACACCTTC.

The V gene is TRBV20-1, the J gene TRBJ2-7; a possible D gene is TRBD1 (5 bases). The CDR3 is 12 amino acids. CDR1 and CDR2 from the germline V gene are DFQATT and SNEGSKA (reference sequence). V was cut by 3 bases and J by 4 bases, with 10 bases left in between. The CDR3 here is CSASTHRYEQYF. The CDR3 coding sequence is TGCAGTGCTAGTACTCACAGGTACGAGCAGTACTTC.

The chain employs TRBV6-5 and TRBJ2-1, with 9 bases that match TRBD1. From germline, CDR1 is MNHEY and CDR2 SVGAGI. The J segment lost 0 bases and the V segment lost 10 bases, leaving 7 bases of the junction unmatched. The CDR3 spans 15 residues. The CDR3 nucleotides read TGTGCCACCTCGGGACAGGGTCCCTCCTACAATGAGCAGTTCTTC. This encodes CATSGQGPSYNEQFF.

The chain carries TRBV5-8 and TRBJ2-2; 9 bases fit TRBD2. Germline lookup yields CDR1 SGHTS and CDR2 YDEGEE. The ends lost 2 bases at V and 0 bases at J; junction bases unmatched: 11. The CDR3 runs 19 residues. The CDR3 DNA is TGTGCCAGCAGCTTTTGGGGTAGCGGGAGACCTTCGAACACCGGGGAGCTGTTTTTT. This codes for CASSFWGSGRPSNTGELFF.

This chain joins TRBV19 and TRBJ1-1; no reliable D call. This CDR3 has 13 residues. V gave up 5 bases and J gave up 4 bases, with 11 bases separating them. Germline V gene sequence: CDR1 LNHDA, CDR2 SQIVND (reference sequence). CDR3 DNA sequence: TGTGCCAGTAGTGACACCTTTGGCACTGAAGCTTTCTTT. Residues: CASSDTFGTEAFF.

J is TRBJ2-3 and V is TRBV25-1, with D possibly matching TRBD1 (6 bases). V was clipped by 0 bases and J by 2 bases, with 15 bases between them. Per the germline V gene, CDR1 is MGHDK and CDR2 is SYGVNS. The CDR3 spans 17 residues. The CDR3 DNA follows: TGTGCCAGCAGTGAATATAAAGGCAGGGGATACACAGATACGCAGTATTTT. Translation gives CASSEYKGRGYTDTQYF.

V and J are TRBV10-3 and TRBJ2-1; 14 nucleotides match TRBD2. V lost 3 bases, J lost 1 base, and 8 bases stayed unmatched. CDR1 and CDR2 (germline): ENHRY, SYGVKD. CDR3 length equals 19 residues. As DNA, the CDR3 is TGTGCCATCAGTGATCTAAGGACTAGCGGGAGGAATTCCTACAATGAGCAGTTCTTC. Translation gives CAISDLRTSGRNSYNEQFF.

V usage is TRBV10-3 and J usage is TRBJ2-1; D might be TRBD2 (6 bases). CDR3 size: 13 residues. V was pared by 7 bases and J by 10 bases, with 17 bases between. Germline V CDR1 and CDR2: ENHRY, SYGVKD. The DNA of the CDR3 is TGTGCCATCATTTCGGGAGCAACTCAAGAGCAGTTCTTC. The encoded protein is CAIISGATQEQFF.

The rearrangement uses TRBV3-1 (or the pseudogene TRBV3-2) and TRBJ2-1, with TRBD2 matching over 9 bases. This CDR3 is built from 16 residues. V was clipped by 1 base and J by 0 bases; unmatched bases: 1. Germline V gene data show CDR1 as LGHDT and CDR2 as YNNKEL (reference sequence). CDR3 coding DNA: TGTGCCAGCAGCCAAGTAGCGGGAGCCTCCTACAATGAGCAGTTCTTC. Its protein is CASSQVAGASYNEQFF.

The chain links TRBV12-5 to TRBJ2-5; 7 bases are a match to TRBD1. The V gene's germline CDR1 is LGHNT and CDR2 FRNRAP. Trimming removed 5 bases from V and 4 bases from J; junction bases left unmatched: 7. CDR3 size: 14 residues. Written as DNA, the CDR3 is TGTGCTAGTGGTCCAAGCGGACAGGCAGAGACCCAGTACTTC. Translated, it gives CASGPSGQAETQYF.

This clone was picked up one time. The V call is TRBV6-1, the J call TRBJ1-3; TRBD1 might be the D (5 bases). The CDR3 contains 16 residues. Trimming cost V 3 bases and J 0 bases, with 12 bases left between them. CDR1 MNHNS and CDR2 SASEGT come from the germline V gene. The DNA of the CDR3 is TGTGCCAGCAGTGAGGCGGGACTCGCCTCTGGAAACACCATATATTTT. Protein product: CASSEAGLASGNTIYF.

The chain combines TRBV5-4 with TRBJ2-7; 7 bases are shared with TRBD1. Germline-derived CDR1 and CDR2 are SGHNT and YYREEE (reference sequence). V lost 4 bases to trimming and J lost 7 bases; unmatched junction nucleotides: 17. The CDR3 sequence is 16 residues long. The CDR3 region has the DNA TGTGCCAGCAGCCCGCGGACAGGCCAACTTTGGGGGGAGCAGTACTTC. Its protein is CASSPRTGQLWGEQYF.

This clone was seen once. V and J are TRBV5-1 and TRBJ2-7, with TRBD2 matching 11 bases. After removal of 1 base from V and 5 bases from J, the junction contained 5 bases not matched to a gene. The germline V gene has CDR1 SGHRS and CDR2 YFSETQ. CDR3 length: 15 residues. The CDR3 protein is CASSLKLAGEDEQYF. CDR3 in DNA: TGCGCCAGCAGCTTGAAACTAGCGGGAGAGGACGAGCAGTACTTC.

V gene TRBV9 combines with J gene TRBJ2-2, with TRBD1 matching over 9 bases. Germline CDR1 reads SGDLS; CDR2 reads YYNGEE. V shed 6 bases, J shed 2 bases, and the junction held 5 bases outside the gene matches. This CDR3 spans 15 amino acids. This CDR3 is CASKVGQGNTGELFF. DNA for the CDR3: TGTGCCAGCAAGGTGGGACAGGGAAACACCGGGGAGCTGTTTTTT.

V gene TRBV7-7 combines with J gene TRBJ2-1; TRBD2 matches 10 bases. The CDR3 runs 15 residues. Unmatched junction bases numbered 5, after V lost 0 bases and J lost 9 bases. The germline CDR1 and CDR2 sequences are SSHAT and FNYEAQ (reference sequence). The CDR3 reads CASSLAGTSESEQFF. The DNA of the CDR3 is TGTGCCAGCAGCTTAGCGGGGACTAGCGAGAGTGAGCAGTTCTTC.

The chain carries TRBV11-1 and TRBJ2-1, with 11 nucleotides matching TRBD2. The CDR3 has 15 residues. Per germline, CDR1 SGHAT and CDR2 FQDESV (reference sequence). The V gene end was trimmed by 1 base and the J gene end by 15 bases; junction bases not matched to a gene: 11. CDR3 residues: CASSLEGNSGRALFF. The CDR3 bases are TGTGCCAGCAGCTTAGAGGGTAATAGCGGGAGGGCCTTGTTCTTC.

V usage is TRBV7-2 and J usage is TRBJ1-5, with 8 bases identical to TRBD1. The CDR3 covers 15 residues. V was clipped by 3 bases and J by 4 bases; unmatched bases: 5. CDR1 and CDR2 (germline): SGHTA, FQGNSA. CDR3 sequence reads: CASSFIGQGNQPQHF. In DNA form, the CDR3 reads TGTGCCAGCAGCTTTATTGGACAGGGTAATCAGCCCCAGCATTTT.

V is TRBV13 and J is TRBJ2-5; D possibly corresponds to TRBD2 (6 bases). V was trimmed by 7 bases and J by 5 bases, leaving 17 bases between them. The CDR3 consists of 14 residues. Germline assignment: CDR1 PRHDT and CDR2 FYEKMQ (reference sequence). CDR3 DNA sequence: TGTGCCAGCACATTGGGGACTCGCCTGGAGACCCAGTACTTC. It translates to CASTLGTRLETQYF.

This sequence joins TRBV5-4 and TRBJ1-1, with TRBD1 matching 8 bases. The V gene's germline CDR1 is SGHNT and CDR2 YYREEE (reference sequence). J lost 3 bases, V lost 6 bases, and 7 bases had no gene match. The CDR3 totals 14 residues. The CDR3 protein is CASNQQGGDTEAFF. In DNA, the CDR3 is TGTGCCAGCAACCAACAGGGGGGGGACACTGAAGCTTTCTTT.

This chain joins TRBV9 and TRBJ2-7, with D unclear. The CDR3 has 12 residues. Germline V gene sequence: CDR1 SGDLS, CDR2 YYNGEE. V was cut by 3 bases and J by 3 bases, with 7 bases left in between. CDR3 loop: CASSANSYEQYF. The CDR3 coding sequence is TGTGCCAGCAGCGCAAACAGCTACGAGCAGTACTTC.

This clone was counted only a few times. V is TRBV9 and J is TRBJ1-1; D unclear. The ends were cut back, 0 bases at V and 2 bases at J, with 8 bases in the middle. The CDR3 contains 14 residues. Germline V CDR1 and CDR2: SGDLS, YYNGEE. The CDR3 reads CASSVAVENTEAFF. The CDR3 coding sequence is TGTGCCAGCAGCGTAGCCGTAGAAAACACTGAAGCTTTCTTT.

The chain links TRBV5-1 to TRBJ1-1; TRBD1 aligns across 9 bases. The CDR3 loop spans 13 amino acids. J was trimmed by 5 bases and V by 8 bases; bases with no gene match: 7. Germline V gene data show CDR1 as SGHRS and CDR2 as YFSETQ. The CDR3 reads CASSGQGKTEAFF. As DNA, the CDR3 is TGCGCCAGTTCAGGACAGGGGAAAACTGAAGCTTTCTTT.

The chain couples TRBV19 to TRBJ2-1; 12 bases are a match to TRBD1. The CDR3 length is 15 residues. The V gene end was trimmed by 7 bases and the J gene end by 8 bases; junction bases not matched to a gene: 9. Germline V gene lookup returns CDR1 LNHDA and CDR2 SQIVND (reference sequence). The CDR3, as DNA: TGTGCCAGTATGGGGCGGGGGACAGGGGGCGATGAGCAGTTCTTC. Amino acid sequence: CASMGRGTGGDEQFF.

The V and J genes are TRBV12-3 or TRBV12-4 and TRBJ1-2; D not resolved. The length of the CDR3 is 13 residues. Between the trimmed V and J ends, which lost 0 bases and 7 bases, there was a span of 9 bases. Written as DNA, the CDR3 is TGTGCCAGCAGTTTAGCCGGGGTAGGTGGCTACACCTTC. As protein: CASSLAGVGGYTF.

The DNA for the CDR3 is TGTGCCAGCAGTTTGTCAGGGGTTGAGACCCAGTACTTC. Amino acids: CASSLSGVETQYF. The chain combines TRBV12-3 or TRBV12-4 with TRBJ2-5; the D gene is possibly TRBD1 (6 bases). The germline V and J ends were trimmed by 3 bases and 5 bases, with 10 bases remaining between them. CDR3 length: 13 amino acids.

V usage is TRBV11-2 and J usage is TRBJ2-2; 14 bases agree with TRBD2. There are 18 residues in the CDR3. Trimming removed 4 bases from V and 1 base from J; junction bases left unmatched: 5. Germline CDR1 and CDR2: SGHAT and FQNNGV. The CDR3 DNA follows: TGTGCCAGCAGCTCGACTAGCGGGAGGGCCAGGAACACCGGGGAGCTGTTTTTT. Translating gives CASSSTSGRARNTGELFF.

This clone was counted between two and nine times. The chain has TRBV5-1 and TRBJ1-1; D gene unclear. The V end lost 5 bases, the J end lost 7 bases, and 21 bases lay between the germline ends. The CDR3 runs 15 residues. From germline, CDR1 is SGHRS and CDR2 YFSETQ. The CDR3 loop is CASSSGVAGEGEAFF. Here the CDR3 DNA reads TGCGCCAGCAGTTCTGGGGTAGCGGGCGAAGGTGAAGCTTTCTTT.

This CDR3 reads CASSSEVVEKLFF. CDR3 sequence (DNA): TGTGCCAGCAGCTCTGAGGTAGTCGAAAAACTGTTTTTT. The chain recombines TRBV5-6 with TRBJ1-4; D remains unclear. Germline V CDR1 and CDR2: SGHDT, YYEEEE. Trimming took 3 bases from V and 8 from J, leaving 11 bases between them. The CDR3 extends over 13 amino acids.

The chain has TRBV28 and TRBJ1-2, with a possible D match to TRBD1 (5 bases). The CDR3 is 12 residues long. V lost 3 bases and J 5 bases, leaving 7 bases between the germline ends. Germline V gene sequence: CDR1 MDHEN, CDR2 SYDVKM. The CDR3 sequence: CASSLKGYGYTF. CDR3 sequence (DNA): TGTGCCAGCAGTTTGAAGGGGTATGGCTACACCTTC.